This record looks at one TCR beta chain sequence and its context. Its antigen is as yet unknown. This entry comes from a study of blood T cells in healthy people across ages. Whole-study results and caveats: Observed TCR beta diversity per million T cells went down as age went up. This fall followed a roughly linear course with age.

This CDR3 contains 16 residues. In germline, CDR1 is MDHEN, CDR2 SYDVKM. Losses at the gene ends were 6 bases for V and 7 bases for J; bases not matched to a gene: 13. Combining a sample-barcoded 5' primer with a J-beta primer mix, a second PCR ran for roughly 6 to 11 cycles. TCRdb reanalysed the 5' RACE reads using MiXCR and keeps one entry per CDR3 protein. The sample has roughly 500,000 distinct CDR3 sequences; 24% are singletons. Every participating donor contributed around 9.5 milliliters of peripheral blood through a draw. The sample was also linked to a second study, of T cells of mothers and their children. That paper notes: Maternal samples each gave over 8.5 million TCR beta CDR3 reads, and child samples a few million each.

The chain carries TRBV28 and TRBJ2-1; 9 nucleotides align to TRBD2. The source material was blood. The receptor was isolated from a boy aged 5-17 years in good health. The CDR3 DNA reads as TGTGCCAGCAGCCCCCCGGGACTAGCTTTAAGTAATGAGCAGTTCTTC. Encoded protein: CASSPPGLALSNEQFF.